This T cell receptor beta chain was identified in a study of cytomegalovirus exposure and HLA in healthy donors. Study outcomes and limitations: V- and J-gene trimming of TCR beta was linked (in a later analysis) to a missense DCLRE1C variant. Common viral pathogens (according to a later analysis) appeared linked to several of the most significant clusters. Prior analysis indicated that the majority of TCR beta V segments exhibited productivity approximately 87% or approximately 30% of the time.

Regarding this clone: Its antigen is still unknown.

60 Vbeta and 13 Jbeta primers were used in PCR. Some clones are missing from TCRdb's copy, which holds only in-frame ones; the method was immunoSEQ multiplex PCR. This sample has 150,000 or so clones; less than 90% occur once, and the top ten carry around 4.1%. The CDR3 contains 13 residues. CDR1 and CDR2 (germline): SQVTM, ANQGSEA. V was clipped by 7 bases and J by 0 bases, with 7 bases between them. V gene TRBV29-1 combines with J gene TRBJ1-6, with D uncertain. The sequencing sample was made of PBMCs. This receptor was identified in a man aged 50-60 years in good health and CMV-seropositive. This CDR3 reads CSAGDSYNSPLHF. The CDR3 DNA follows: TGCAGCGCCGGAGACTCCTATAATTCACCCCTCCACTTT. The variable domain in full, with the rest retrieved from reference TRBV29-1 and TRBJ1-6, is SAVISQKPSRDICQRGTSLTIQCQVDSQVTMMFWYRQQPGQSLTLIATANQGSEATYESGFVIDKFPISRPNLTFSTLTVSNMSPEDSSIYLCSAGDSYNSPLHFGNGTRLTVT.